Below are 11 T cell receptor beta chains sequenced from a single sample in a study of monozygotic twins with inflammatory bowel disease. TCRdb reprocessed the 5' RACE reads and reports one entry per CDR3 protein, with no DNA. The repertoire table contains around 450,000 distinct CDR3 sequences. The sequencing sample was made of blood. The receptors stem from a human donor with ulcerative colitis or Crohn's disease, or a healthy co-twin of an affected twin (not recorded which).

The chain is built from TRBV28 and TRBJ1-4; the TCRdb call, TRBD1, lacks DNA for checking. Germline values: CDR1 MDHEN, CDR2 SYDVKM. The CDR3 contains 12 residues. This chain's CDR3 is CATARGREKLFF.

The chain uses TRBV5-1 and TRBJ2-3; without DNA, the TCRdb call of TRBD2 cannot be checked. Per germline, CDR1 SGHRS and CDR2 YFSETQ. The CDR3 has 13 residues. CDR3 region: CASSLAGEDTQYF.

This rearrangement joins TRBV7-9 to TRBJ2-3; TCRdb reports TRBD2, a call that lacks DNA to check it against. The germline V gene encodes CDR1 SEHNR and CDR2 FQNEAQ (reference sequence). This CDR3 is 15 amino acids long. CDR3 region: CASSLVPQRADTQYF.

The rearrangement joins TRBV7-2 to TRBJ1-2; the D call of TRBD1 rests on TCRdb alone, since no DNA is present to check it. CDR3 length: 13 amino acids. CDR1 and CDR2 (germline): SGHTA, FQGNSA. This CDR3 is CASSLGQELGYTF.

V usage is TRBV5-4 and J usage is TRBJ2-7; TCRdb lists TRBD1, though no DNA is available to test this call. The V gene's germline CDR1 is SGHNT and CDR2 YYREEE (reference sequence). This CDR3 comprises 13 residues. The CDR3 reads CASSPGTVHEQYF.

The gene calls are TRBV7-9 and TRBJ2-1; TCRdb's D call, TRBD2, is unchecked because there is no DNA. The CDR3 has 17 amino acids. The germline CDR1 and CDR2 sequences are SEHNR and FQNEAQ (reference sequence). CDR3 amino acids: CASSQRPRPLSYNEQFF.

This chain uses TRBV10-3 with TRBJ2-7; TCRdb's D call of TRBD1 is untestable without DNA. Germline V gene sequence: CDR1 ENHRY, CDR2 SYGVKD. The CDR3 spans 13 residues. CDR3: CATGTGVSYEQYF.

The CDR3 here is CASSHTSTSGTYNEQFF. The chain links TRBV7-9 to TRBJ2-1; absent DNA, TCRdb's TRBD2 call cannot be checked. The CDR3 covers 17 residues. Germline CDR1 reads SEHNR; CDR2 reads FQNEAQ (reference sequence).

The genes are TRBV19 and TRBJ1-5. Germline CDR1 LNHDA, CDR2 SQIVND (reference sequence). The CDR3 extends over 15 amino acids. The CDR3 reads CASSIGGGLNQPQHF.

The CDR3 spells CASRRGGTGDYEQYF. This chain joins TRBV12-3 or TRBV12-4 and TRBJ2-7; checking the TCRdb D call of TRBD1 is not possible without DNA. There are 15 residues in the CDR3.

V is TRBV2 and J is TRBJ1-5; the TCRdb call, TRBD1, lacks DNA for checking. There are 17 residues in the CDR3. Germline CDR1 SNHLY, CDR2 FYNNEI. The CDR3 reads CASSEAWDRGRYQPQHF.